These 17 T cell receptor beta chains were sequenced from one sample in a study of T cell responses to AZD1222 COVID-19 vaccine. Data came from immunoSEQ multiplex PCR; TCRdb stores just in-frame clones and leaves some out. Of roughly 91,000 clones detected, around nine tenths appear once; the ten largest clones hold around 3%. The sample was peripheral blood, taken on day 0 of AZD1222 vaccination. These receptors were taken from an adult in good health.

The chain is built from TRBV27 and TRBJ2-1, with 8 bases lining up with TRBD1. J was trimmed by 7 bases and V by 6 bases; bases with no gene match: 2. Germline V gene lookup returns CDR1 MNHEY and CDR2 SMNVEV (reference sequence). This CDR3 is built from 12 residues. In DNA form, the CDR3 reads TGTGCCAGCAGCCGGGACAGGAATGAGCAGTTCTTC. It specifies CASSRDRNEQFF.

This clone was recorded once. This sequence joins TRBV28 and TRBJ1-2; D is uncertain. With 10 bases removed from V and 2 bases from J, the gap between germline ends came to 11 bases. This CDR3 is 12 amino acids long. Per germline, CDR1 MDHEN and CDR2 SYDVKM. CDR3 sequence (DNA): TGTGCCACCGGGCAGCCCAACTATGGCTACACCTTC. This gives the protein CATGQPNYGYTF.

This chain joins TRBV27 and TRBJ2-4; 10 bases match TRBD2. Germline V gene sequence: CDR1 MNHEY, CDR2 SMNVEV (reference sequence). The trim removed 4 bases at V and 3 bases at J, leaving 6 bases unmatched. The CDR3 consists of 16 residues. The CDR3 DNA reads as TGTGCCAGCAGTTCTCTAGCGGGAGTGGGCAAAAACATTCAGTACTTC. It codes for CASSSLAGVGKNIQYF.

In DNA form, the CDR3 reads TGCGCCAGCAGCCAAGAGCTACAGGGGACGAACACCGGGGAGCTGTTTTTT. This codes for CASSQELQGTNTGELFF. The rearrangement uses TRBV4-1 and TRBJ2-2, with 7 bases aligning to TRBD1. Germline CDR1 is MGHRA and CDR2 is YSYEKL. The CDR3 is 17 residues long. The V and J ends lost 0 bases and 0 bases, in that order; junction bases with no gene match: 4.

This clone was detected only a few times. The V and J genes are TRBV6-5 and TRBJ2-7, with D perhaps matching TRBD2 (6 bases). V lost 5 bases and J lost 2, with 13 bases in between. The CDR3 contains 14 residues. CDR1 is MNHEY and CDR2 is SVGAGI in the germline V gene. This CDR3 is CASSHRLVPYEQYF. Written as DNA, the CDR3 is TGTGCCAGCAGTCACAGACTAGTTCCCTACGAGCAGTACTTC.

This chain links TRBV19 with TRBJ2-2; unclear D gene. Germline V gives CDR1 LNHDA, CDR2 SQIVND (reference sequence). Deletions cut 3 bases from V and 0 bases from J, with 5 bases between. The CDR3 covers 14 residues. CDR3: CASSMRANTGELFF. As DNA, the CDR3 is TGTGCCAGTAGTATGAGAGCGAACACCGGGGAGCTGTTTTTT.

The CDR3 protein is CASSRGMDGYTF. CDR3 nucleotide sequence: TGTGCCAGCAGTAGGGGTATGGATGGCTACACCTTC. The chain employs TRBV21-1 and TRBJ1-2; the table's D call of TRBD1 was not tested on the DNA. TRBV21-1 is a pseudogene. The CDR3 has 12 residues.

This clone is a singleton in its sample. The V and J genes are TRBV27 and TRBJ2-7; a weak D match, TRBD1 (5 bases). The CDR3 contains 14 residues. Trimming cost V 6 bases and J 4 bases, with 16 bases left between them. Germline values: CDR1 MNHEY, CDR2 SMNVEV (reference sequence). CDR3 residues: CASRWSRDVYEQYF. The CDR3 bases are TGTGCCAGCAGATGGAGCAGGGATGTGTACGAGCAGTACTTC.

The V call is TRBV10-1, the J call TRBJ2-7, with 9 nucleotides matching TRBD2. Germline CDR1 is WNHNN and CDR2 is SYGVQD (reference sequence). J was trimmed by 0 bases and V by 4 bases; bases with no gene match: 1. The length of the CDR3 is 14 residues. The CDR3 sequence: CASSATSGSYEQYF. The CDR3 DNA reads TGCGCCAGCAGTGCGACTAGCGGCTCCTACGAGCAGTACTTC.

J is TRBJ1-5 and V is TRBV2; TRBD1 agrees at 9 bases. CDR1 is SNHLY, CDR2 FYNNEI, per germline. The CDR3 runs 13 residues. V lost 3 bases and J lost 11; bases outside the gene matches: 5. CDR3 sequence: CASSEGQGTTQHF. CDR3 DNA: TGTGCCAGCAGTGAGGGACAGGGAACGACCCAGCATTTT.

This chain uses TRBV30 with TRBJ1-4; no clear D gene. CDR3 length: 13 amino acids. V dropped 1 base and J dropped 8 bases, with 11 bases sitting between them. CDR1 GTSNPN and CDR2 SVGIG come from the germline V gene (reference sequence). The CDR3 loop reads CAWSDGSDEKLFF. DNA for the CDR3: TGTGCCTGGAGTGATGGCAGTGACGAAAAACTGTTTTTT.

This chain connects TRBV28 to TRBJ1-2; the match to TRBD1 covers 7 bases. Germline CDR1 and CDR2: MDHEN and SYDVKM. This CDR3 has 13 amino acids. The junction had 7 bases not matched to a gene; V was cut back by 6 bases and J by 6 bases. As DNA, the CDR3 is TGTGCCAGCAGCTTGGACAGGAGCAATGGCTACACCTTC. Amino acids: CASSLDRSNGYTF.

The CDR3 DNA follows: TGTGCCAGCAGCTTAGGGGCAGGGGGCTCTTATAATTCACCCCTCCACTTT. It encodes CASSLGAGGSYNSPLHF. The V gene is TRBV13, the J gene TRBJ1-6, with 8 positions matching TRBD1. V trimming: 0 bases; J trimming: 4 bases; junction bases outside the gene matches: 5. Germline-derived CDR1 and CDR2 are PRHDT and FYEKMQ (reference sequence). The CDR3 has 17 amino acids.

J is TRBJ1-4 and V is TRBV11-2; D is perhaps TRBD1 (6 bases). Trimming took off 1 base at V and 8 bases at J, with 14 bases between the two ends. CDR3 length: 15 residues. Germline CDR1 reads SGHAT; CDR2 reads FQNNGV. The CDR3 DNA is TGTGCCAGCAGCTTAGCTGGGGGCGCCCAAGAAAAACTGTTTTTT. Translated: CASSLAGGAQEKLFF.

A few counts support this clone. V is TRBV5-5 and J is TRBJ1-2; possible D gene TRBD1, 5 bases. CDR1 and CDR2 (germline): SGHKS, YYEKEE (reference sequence). This CDR3 has 14 amino acids. V gave up 7 bases and J gave up 0 bases, with 13 bases separating them. Here the CDR3 reads CASSTGTTNYGYTF. The DNA of the CDR3 is TGTGCCAGCTCCACAGGTACCACTAACTATGGCTACACCTTC.

The V call is TRBV2, the J call TRBJ1-4; 10 bases map to TRBD1. CDR1 is SNHLY and CDR2 is FYNNEI in the germline V gene. The CDR3 has 15 residues. The J segment lost 5 bases and the V segment lost 11 bases, leaving 11 bases of the junction unmatched. CDR3 residues: CAGRDRGFLNEKLFF. CDR3 DNA: TGTGCCGGACGGGACAGGGGCTTTTTAAATGAAAAACTGTTTTTT. Full variable domain (remainder filled in from reference TRBV2 and TRBJ1-4): EPEVTQTPSHQVTQMGQEVILRCVPISNHLYFYWYRQILGQKVEFLVSFYNNEISEKSEIFDDQFSVERPDGSNFTLKIRSTKLEDSAMYFCAGRDRGFLNEKLFFGSGTQLSVL.

V gene TRBV27 combines with J gene TRBJ1-2; 8 positions match TRBD1. This CDR3 is 17 amino acids long. V trimming: 6 bases; J trimming: 1 base; junction bases outside the gene matches: 13. Germline V CDR1 and CDR2: MNHEY, SMNVEV (reference sequence). The CDR3 is CASSLTSGGSRNYGYTF. For the CDR3, the DNA is TGTGCCAGCAGCCTGACGTCAGGGGGCTCTCGTAACTATGGCTACACCTTC.